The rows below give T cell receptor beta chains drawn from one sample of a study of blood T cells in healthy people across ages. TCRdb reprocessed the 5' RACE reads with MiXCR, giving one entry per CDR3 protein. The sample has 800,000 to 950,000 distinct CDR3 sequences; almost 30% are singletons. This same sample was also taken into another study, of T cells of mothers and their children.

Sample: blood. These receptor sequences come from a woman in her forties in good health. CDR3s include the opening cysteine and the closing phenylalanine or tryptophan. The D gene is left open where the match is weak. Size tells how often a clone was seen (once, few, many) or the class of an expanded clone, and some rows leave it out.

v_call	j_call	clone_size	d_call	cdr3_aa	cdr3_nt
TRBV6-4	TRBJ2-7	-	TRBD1	CASSDRGHNEQYF	TGTGCCAGCAGTGACAGGGGGCACAATGAGCAGTACTTC
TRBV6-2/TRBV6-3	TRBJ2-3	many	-	CASSGGLRSTQYF	TGTGCCAGCAGTGGCGGACTTCGGTCAACGCAGTATTTT
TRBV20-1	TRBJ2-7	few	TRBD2	CSAQNGLERTEQYF	TGCAGTGCCCAGAACGGACTAGAGCGTACCGAGCAGTACTTC
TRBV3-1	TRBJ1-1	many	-	CASSQESVSEAFF	TGTGCCAGCAGCCAAGAATCGGTATCTGAAGCTTTCTTT
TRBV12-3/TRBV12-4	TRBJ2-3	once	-	CASSGDGQSQYF	TGTGCCAGCAGCGGTGACGGCCAGTCGCAGTATTTT
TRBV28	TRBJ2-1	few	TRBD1	CASSFMDRGKGEQFF	TGTGCCAGCAGTTTTATGGACAGGGGCAAGGGTGAGCAGTTCTTC
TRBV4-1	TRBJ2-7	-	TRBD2	CASSQDSASGGNEQYF	TGCGCCAGCAGCCAAGATTCAGCTAGCGGGGGTAATGAGCAGTACTTC
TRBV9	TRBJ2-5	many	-	CASSVAGGAETQYF	TGTGCCAGCAGCGTAGCTGGGGGGGCTGAGACCCAGTACTTC
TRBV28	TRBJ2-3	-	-	CASLTLAGTSTDTQYF	TGTGCCAGTCTAACTTTGGCGGGGACGAGCACAGATACGCAGTATTTT
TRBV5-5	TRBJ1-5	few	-	CASSLGWGGNQPQHF	TGTGCCAGCAGCTTGGGTTGGGGAGGCAATCAGCCCCAGCATTTT
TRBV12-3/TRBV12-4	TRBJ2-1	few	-	CASSLGWDKYNEQFF	TGTGCCAGCAGTTTAGGATGGGACAAATACAATGAGCAGTTCTTC
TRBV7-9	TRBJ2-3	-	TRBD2	CASSSPSGGRTTDTQYF	TGTGCCAGCAGCTCACCTAGCGGGGGGCGGACGACAGATACGCAGTATTTT
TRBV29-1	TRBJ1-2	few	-	CSVELGTIYGYTF	TGCAGCGTTGAGCTCGGCACCATCTATGGCTACACCTTC
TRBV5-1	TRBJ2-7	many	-	CASSLGAPGSYEQYF	TGCGCCAGCAGCTTGGGGGCGCCGGGCTCCTACGAGCAGTACTTC
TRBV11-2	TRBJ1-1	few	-	CASSFSVYSDANTEAFF	TGTGCCAGCAGCTTTAGTGTGTACAGCGATGCGAACACTGAAGCTTTCTTT
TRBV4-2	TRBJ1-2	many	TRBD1	CASSQFPGQGSGYTF	TGTGCCAGCAGCCAATTTCCGGGACAGGGAAGTGGCTACACCTTC
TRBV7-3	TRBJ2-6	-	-	CASSYLGANVLTF	TGTGCCAGCAGCTATTTGGGGGCCAACGTCCTGACTTTT
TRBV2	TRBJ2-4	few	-	CASRPGFSYNEQYF	TGTGCCAGCAGGCCGGGCTTTTCCTACAATGAGCAGTACTTC
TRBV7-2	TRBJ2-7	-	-	CASSLGSGFRLRNEQYF	TGTGCCAGCAGCTTAGGGAGCGGCTTCAGGTTAAGGAACGAGCAGTACTTC
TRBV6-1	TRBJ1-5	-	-	CASSEVQGSNQPQHF	TGTGCCAGCAGTGAAGTTCAGGGAAGCAATCAGCCCCAGCATTTT
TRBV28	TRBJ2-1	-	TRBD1	CASSSRGHEQFF	TGTGCCAGCAGTTCCAGGGGGCATGAGCAGTTCTTC
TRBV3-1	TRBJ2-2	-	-	CASSQDRWSTGELFF	TGTGCCAGCAGCCAAGACCGATGGAGCACCGGGGAGCTGTTTTTT
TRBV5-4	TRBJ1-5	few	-	CASSFDYQPQHF	TGTGCCAGCAGCTTTGACTATCAGCCCCAGCATTTT
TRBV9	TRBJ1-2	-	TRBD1	CASSVTLLNTGGLTNYGYTF	TGTGCCAGCAGCGTAACGCTCCTGAACACAGGGGGCTTAACCAACTATGGCTACACCTTC
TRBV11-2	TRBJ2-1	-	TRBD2	CASSFPGPGVAGGPGSYNEQFF	TGTGCCAGCAGCTTTCCCGGCCCCGGGGTAGCGGGGGGGCCAGGGTCCTACAATGAGCAGTTCTTC
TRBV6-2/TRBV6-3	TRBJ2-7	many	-	CASSFFTDPGPPYEQYF	TGTGCCAGCAGTTTCTTTACGGACCCGGGACCACCCTACGAGCAGTACTTC
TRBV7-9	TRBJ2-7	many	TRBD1	CASSSPVGQVPPTSYEQYF	TGTGCCAGCAGCTCTCCGGTCGGACAGGTTCCCCCGACGTCCTACGAGCAGTACTTC
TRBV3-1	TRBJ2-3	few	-	CASSQDSGLYTDTQYF	TGTGCCAGCAGCCAAGATTCAGGACTTTACACAGATACGCAGTATTTT
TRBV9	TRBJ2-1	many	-	CASSVDRRGEQFF	TGTGCCAGCAGCGTAGATAGGAGAGGTGAGCAGTTCTTC
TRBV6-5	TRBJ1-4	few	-	CASSYSRAGGEKLFF	TGTGCCAGCAGTTACTCCAGAGCGGGTGGGGAAAAACTGTTTTTT
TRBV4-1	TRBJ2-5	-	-	CASSQGYLEETQYF	TGCGCCAGCAGCCAAGGATATCTAGAAGAGACCCAGTACTTC
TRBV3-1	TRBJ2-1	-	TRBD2	CASSFLAGGRQNEQFF	TGTGCCAGCAGCTTCTTAGCGGGGGGGCGACAAAATGAGCAGTTCTTC
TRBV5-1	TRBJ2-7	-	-	CASSLAGRIDEQYF	TGCGCCAGCAGCTTGGCTGGCAGGATAGACGAGCAGTACTTC
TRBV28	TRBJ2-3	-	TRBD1	CASSPPTGGGLDTQYF	TGTGCCAGCAGTCCTCCCACAGGGGGCGGTTTAGATACGCAGTATTTT
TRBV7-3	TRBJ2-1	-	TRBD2	CASSSLTSAYNEQFF	TGTGCCAGTAGTTCCCTGACTAGCGCCTACAATGAGCAGTTCTTC
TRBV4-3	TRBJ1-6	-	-	CASSQVRVDSPLHF	TGCGCCAGCAGCCAAGTCCGGGTCGATTCACCCCTCCACTTT
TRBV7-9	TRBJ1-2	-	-	CASSLVRGGLGYTF	TGTGCCAGCAGCTTAGTGAGGGGGGGACTCGGCTACACCTTC
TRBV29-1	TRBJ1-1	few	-	CSGQSNTEAFF	TGCAGCGGCCAATCGAACACTGAAGCTTTCTTT
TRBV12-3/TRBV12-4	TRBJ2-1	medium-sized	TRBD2	CASSFGTNPNEQFF	TGTGCCAGCAGTTTCGGGACTAACCCCAATGAGCAGTTCTTC
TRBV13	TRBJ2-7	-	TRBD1	CASATGVGYEQYF	TGTGCCAGCGCGACAGGGGTGGGCTACGAGCAGTACTTC
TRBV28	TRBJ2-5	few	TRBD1	CASSLLSLSSRGPGPQETQYF	TGTGCCAGCAGTTTACTATCCCTTTCTTCCAGGGGGCCTGGCCCCCAAGAGACCCAGTACTTC
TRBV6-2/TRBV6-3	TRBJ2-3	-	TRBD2	CASKPSGATDTQYF	TGTGCCAGCAAGCCTAGCGGGGCCACAGATACGCAGTATTTT
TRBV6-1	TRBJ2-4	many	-	CASRNGGLWQYF	TGTGCCAGTAGAAACGGAGGGCTTTGGCAGTACTTC
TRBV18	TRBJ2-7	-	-	CASPPSRWVMGDSSEQYF	TGTGCCAGCCCACCATCTCGCTGGGTTATGGGGGATTCGAGTGAGCAGTACTTC
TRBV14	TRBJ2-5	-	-	CASSQDLGYQETQYF	TGTGCCAGCAGCCAAGATCTCGGGTACCAAGAGACCCAGTACTTC
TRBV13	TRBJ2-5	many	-	CASSLEGYLETQYF	TGTGCCAGCAGCTTAGAGGGGTACCTTGAGACCCAGTACTTC
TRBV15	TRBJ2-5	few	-	CATSRDVAEGQETQYF	TGTGCCACCAGCAGAGATGTGGCAGAGGGGCAAGAGACCCAGTACTTC
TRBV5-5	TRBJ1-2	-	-	CVSSTIPGQDYGYTF	TGTGTCAGCAGCACCATACCCGGGCAAGACTATGGCTACACCTTC
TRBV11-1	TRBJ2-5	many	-	CASSLATYQETQYF	TGTGCCAGCAGCTTAGCGACGTACCAAGAGACCCAGTACTTC
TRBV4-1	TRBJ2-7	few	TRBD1	CASSKQGQLSYEQYF	TGCGCCAGCAGCAAACAGGGACAGCTATCCTACGAGCAGTACTTC
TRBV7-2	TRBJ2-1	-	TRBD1	CASSLDRVNNKQFF	TGTGCCAGCAGCCTAGACAGGGTCAACAATAAGCAGTTCTTC
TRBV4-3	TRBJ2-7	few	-	CASSHATGTFPYEQYF	TGCGCCAGCAGCCATGCGACCGGGACATTTCCCTACGAGCAGTACTTC
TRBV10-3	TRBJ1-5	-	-	CAISESMGNSNQPQHF	TGTGCCATCAGTGAGTCGATGGGGAATAGCAATCAGCCCCAGCATTTT